Following are 32 T cell receptor beta chains from one sample sequenced in a study of T cells expressing NK-cell markers. From its re-call of the 5' RACE reads, TCRdb lists each CDR3 protein once, without DNA. The listing records about 150,000 distinct CDR3 sequences. What was sequenced was blood T cells: a sorted CD56 or NKG2C T cell subset, CD4+ or CD8+ T cells, or bulk PBMC T cells (not recorded which). The receptor set was obtained from a man in his late teens or twenties in good health.

The V and J genes are TRBV7-9 and TRBJ2-7. Germline values: CDR1 SEHNR, CDR2 FQNEAQ (reference sequence). The CDR3 has 14 residues. This chain's CDR3 is CASSHSDPTYEQYF.

The rearrangement uses TRBV2 and TRBJ2-2. Germline values: CDR1 SNHLY, CDR2 FYNNEI. CDR3 size: 14 residues. CDR3 sequence: CASSEEVNTGELFF. Looking up the rest from reference TRBV2 and TRBJ2-2 gives the full variable domain: EPEVTQTPSHQVTQMGQEVILRCVPISNHLYFYWYRQILGQKVEFLVSFYNNEISEKSEIFDDQFSVERPDGSNFTLKIRSTKLEDSAMYFCASSEEVNTGELFFGEGSRLTVL.

The chain carries TRBV14 and TRBJ1-2. Per the germline V gene, CDR1 is SGHDN and CDR2 is FVKESK. The CDR3 loop spans 14 amino acids. CDR3 residues: CASSQYTSSYGYTF.

The V gene is TRBV29-1, the J gene TRBJ2-2. The CDR3 covers 13 residues. The germline V gene encodes CDR1 SQVTM and CDR2 ANQGSEA. CDR3 amino acids: CSGMDTGTGELFF.

This chain connects TRBV12-3 or TRBV12-4 to TRBJ2-3; the D call of TRBD2 rests on TCRdb alone, since no DNA is present to check it. The CDR3 totals 17 residues. The CDR3 here is CASSLGGSGRRADTQYF.

The gene calls are TRBV5-1 and TRBJ2-1; TCRdb designates TRBD1, a call that cannot be tested without DNA. Germline loops: CDR1 SGHRS, CDR2 YFSETQ. CDR3 size: 15 residues. The CDR3 spells CASSVRGESANEQFF.

The chain couples TRBV20-1 to TRBJ2-3; TCRdb names TRBD1, which stays unverified in the absence of DNA. The CDR3 is made up of 15 amino acids. The V gene's germline CDR1 is DFQATT and CDR2 SNEGSKA (reference sequence). The CDR3 protein is CSARDGPGGTDTQYF.

The V call is TRBV12-3 or TRBV12-4, the J call TRBJ2-7; lacking DNA, the TRBD1 call made by TCRdb goes unchecked. The CDR3 extends over 15 amino acids. This chain's CDR3 is CASSTGQGRTYEQYF.

This chain joins TRBV19 and TRBJ1-5. Germline lookup yields CDR1 LNHDA and CDR2 SQIVND (reference sequence). The CDR3 length is 16 residues. The CDR3 loop reads CASSIDQGLSNQPQHF.

V usage is TRBV19 and J usage is TRBJ2-3; TCRdb selects TRBD1, and the lack of DNA leaves this call unchecked. The length of the CDR3 is 14 residues. Germline CDR1 and CDR2: LNHDA and SQIVND (reference sequence). The chain's CDR3 is CASSIGRDADTQYF. The full variable domain, with the rest looked up from reference TRBV19 and TRBJ2-3, is DGGITQSPKYLFRKEGQNVTLSCEQNLNHDAMYWYRQDPGQGLRLIYYSQIVNDFQKGDIAEGYSVSREKKESFPLTVTSAQKNPTAFYLCASSIGRDADTQYFGPGTRLTVL.

The V call is TRBV12-3 or TRBV12-4, the J call TRBJ1-5; the D gene TCRdb calls, TRBD1, cannot be checked with no DNA. The CDR3 runs 12 residues. The chain's CDR3 is CASTAGVQPQHF.

The chain has TRBV7-2 and TRBJ2-3; the TRBD1 assignment by TCRdb is unverifiable without DNA. The CDR3 covers 15 residues. Per germline, CDR1 SGHTA and CDR2 FQGNSA. This chain's CDR3 is CASSPGTAGADTQYF.

This rearrangement joins TRBV3-1 to TRBJ2-5; the D call from TCRdb, TRBD2, cannot be confirmed without DNA. The CDR3 is 18 amino acids. Germline V gene lookup returns CDR1 LGHDT and CDR2 YNNKEL (reference sequence). The chain's CDR3 is CASSQILPLEGILETQYF.

The V call is TRBV28, the J call TRBJ1-1; the TCRdb call, TRBD1, lacks DNA for checking. CDR1 is MDHEN and CDR2 is SYDVKM in the germline V gene. This CDR3 spans 16 amino acids. CDR3 sequence reads: CASSSPTGQRNTEAFF.

The chain has TRBV30 and TRBJ2-3; TCRdb calls TRBD2, which cannot be checked without DNA. CDR3 length: 16 residues. The germline V gene encodes CDR1 GTSNPN and CDR2 SVGIG (reference sequence). The chain's CDR3 is CAWIPWSSGNTDTQYF.

The chain links TRBV4-1 to TRBJ1-5. CDR1 and CDR2 (germline): MGHRA, YSYEKL. CDR3 length: 16 residues. The CDR3 spells CASSQVAGIRNQPQHF.

The chain employs TRBV29-1 and TRBJ2-7; no DNA is available, so the TRBD2 call from TCRdb remains unchecked. The germline CDR1 and CDR2 sequences are SQVTM and ANQGSEA. The CDR3 runs 19 residues. The CDR3 sequence: CSVETFGGSPPGENYEQYF.

The J gene is TRBJ1-2, the V gene TRBV28; TCRdb names TRBD1, which stays unverified in the absence of DNA. The CDR3 totals 13 residues. Germline CDR1 is MDHEN and CDR2 is SYDVKM. The CDR3 reads CASRPTGAIGYTF.

V gene TRBV7-9 combines with J gene TRBJ2-1; TCRdb proposes TRBD2, but this gene call is untestable without DNA. Germline V gene sequence: CDR1 SEHNR, CDR2 FQNEAQ (reference sequence). The CDR3 has 13 residues. Here the CDR3 reads CARGREGDNEQFF.

The V and J genes are TRBV15 and TRBJ1-2. The CDR3 spans 14 residues. Germline V gene lookup returns CDR1 LNHNV and CDR2 YYDKDF (reference sequence). The CDR3: CATSRVGQDYGYTF.

V is TRBV20-1 and J is TRBJ2-1; absent DNA, TCRdb's TRBD2 call cannot be checked. The CDR3 consists of 15 residues. Germline CDR1 is DFQATT and CDR2 is SNEGSKA (reference sequence). Here the CDR3 reads CSARERTRAYNEQFF.

The genes are TRBV6-2 or TRBV6-3 and TRBJ2-3; the TCRdb call, TRBD1, lacks DNA for checking. CDR1 and CDR2 (germline): MNHEY, SVGEGT. CDR3 length: 16 amino acids. The CDR3 region is CASSYFATGGADTQYF.

This chain links TRBV29-1 with TRBJ2-3; there is no DNA to check the TCRdb D call of TRBD2. CDR1 is SQVTM and CDR2 is ANQGSEA in the germline V gene. This CDR3 spans 18 amino acids. CDR3 region: CSAGGLAGEKVGTDTQYF.

V usage is TRBV4-2 and J usage is TRBJ1-2; TCRdb's assignment of TRBD1 cannot be checked, as there is no DNA. The germline V gene encodes CDR1 LGHNA and CDR2 YNFKEQ. The CDR3 loop spans 15 amino acids. The CDR3 here is CASSQVPGAGDGYTF.

The genes are TRBV6-2 or TRBV6-3 and TRBJ2-3; TCRdb reports TRBD2, a call that lacks DNA to check it against. CDR1 MNHEY and CDR2 SVGEGT come from the germline V gene. The CDR3 covers 15 residues. The CDR3 protein is CASLGLAGGTDTQYF.

The V call is TRBV3-1, the J call TRBJ1-5; with no DNA, the TCRdb D assignment of TRBD1 cannot be verified. The CDR3 length is 15 residues. Germline loops: CDR1 LGHDT, CDR2 YNNKEL (reference sequence). The CDR3: CASSQDLTGLQPQHF.

The V call is TRBV6-1, the J call TRBJ2-1; TCRdb names TRBD2, which stays unverified in the absence of DNA. CDR3 length: 15 residues. Germline-derived CDR1 and CDR2 are MNHNS and SASEGT. Here the CDR3 reads CASNVIGTERNEQFF.

The rearrangement joins TRBV6-5 to TRBJ1-2; TCRdb names TRBD1, which stays unverified in the absence of DNA. The germline V gene encodes CDR1 MNHEY and CDR2 SVGAGI. CDR3 length: 14 residues. CDR3 loop: CASSYSPGTYGYTF.

V gene TRBV7-8 combines with J gene TRBJ2-1; TCRdb lists TRBD1, though no DNA is available to test this call. The germline V gene has CDR1 SGHVS and CDR2 FQNEAQ. CDR3 size: 15 residues. CDR3 sequence: CASSPPGQGLNEQFF.

The rearrangement uses TRBV30 and TRBJ2-1; TCRdb reports TRBD2, a call that lacks DNA to check it against. CDR1 and CDR2 (germline): GTSNPN, SVGIG (reference sequence). The CDR3 consists of 15 residues. Here the CDR3 reads CAWSSLAGMGNEQFF.

The chain couples TRBV21-1 to TRBJ2-3; as DNA is missing, the TRBD2 call by TCRdb cannot be tested. TRBV21-1 is a pseudogene segment. The CDR3 covers 17 residues. The CDR3 loop is CASSKVDPQGPADTQYF.

J is TRBJ2-1 and V is TRBV29-1; TCRdb designates TRBD2, a call that cannot be tested without DNA. CDR1 and CDR2 (germline): SQVTM, ANQGSEA. The CDR3 extends over 16 amino acids. The CDR3 here is CSVEGRLAGSYNEQFF.